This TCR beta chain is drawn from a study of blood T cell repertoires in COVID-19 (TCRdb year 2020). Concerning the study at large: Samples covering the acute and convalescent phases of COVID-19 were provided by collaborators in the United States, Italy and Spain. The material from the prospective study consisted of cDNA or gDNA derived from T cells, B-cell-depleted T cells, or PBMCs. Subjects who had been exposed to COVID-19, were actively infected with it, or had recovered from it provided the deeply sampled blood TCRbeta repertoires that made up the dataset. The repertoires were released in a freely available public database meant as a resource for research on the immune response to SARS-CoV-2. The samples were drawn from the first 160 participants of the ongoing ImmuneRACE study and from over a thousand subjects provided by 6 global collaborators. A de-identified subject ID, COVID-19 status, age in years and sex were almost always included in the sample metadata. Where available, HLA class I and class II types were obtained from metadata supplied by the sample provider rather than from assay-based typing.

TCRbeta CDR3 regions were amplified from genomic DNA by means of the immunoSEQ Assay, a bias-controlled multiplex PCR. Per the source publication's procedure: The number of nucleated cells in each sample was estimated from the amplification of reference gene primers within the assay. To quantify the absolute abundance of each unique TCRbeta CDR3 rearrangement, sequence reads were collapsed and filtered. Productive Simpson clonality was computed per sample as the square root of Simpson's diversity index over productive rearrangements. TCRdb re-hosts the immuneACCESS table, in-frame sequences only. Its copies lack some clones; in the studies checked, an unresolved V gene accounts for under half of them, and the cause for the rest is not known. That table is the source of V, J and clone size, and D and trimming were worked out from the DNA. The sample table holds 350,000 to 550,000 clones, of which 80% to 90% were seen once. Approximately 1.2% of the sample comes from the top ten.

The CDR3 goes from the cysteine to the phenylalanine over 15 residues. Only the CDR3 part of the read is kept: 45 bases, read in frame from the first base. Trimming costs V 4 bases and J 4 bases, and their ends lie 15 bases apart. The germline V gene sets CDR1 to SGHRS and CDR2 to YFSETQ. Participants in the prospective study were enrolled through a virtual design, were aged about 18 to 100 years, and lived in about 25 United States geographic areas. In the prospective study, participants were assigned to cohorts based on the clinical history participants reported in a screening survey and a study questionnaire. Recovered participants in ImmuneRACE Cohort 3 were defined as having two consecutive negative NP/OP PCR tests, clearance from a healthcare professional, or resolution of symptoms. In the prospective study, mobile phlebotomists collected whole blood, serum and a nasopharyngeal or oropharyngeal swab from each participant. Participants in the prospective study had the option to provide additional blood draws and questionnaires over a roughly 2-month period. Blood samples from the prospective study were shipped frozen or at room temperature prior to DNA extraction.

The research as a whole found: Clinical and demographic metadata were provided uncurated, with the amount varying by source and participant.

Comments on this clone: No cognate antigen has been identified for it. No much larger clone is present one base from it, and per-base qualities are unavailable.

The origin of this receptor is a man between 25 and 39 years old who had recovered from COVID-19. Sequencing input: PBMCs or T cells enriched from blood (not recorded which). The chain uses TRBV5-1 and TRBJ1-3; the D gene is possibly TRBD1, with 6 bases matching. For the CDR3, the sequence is CASSQIPGQGNTIYF. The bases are TGCGCCAGCAGCCAAATCCCGGGACAAGGAAACACCATATATTTT.